Below, 18 T cell receptor beta chains from the same sample are listed, as sequenced in a study of blood T cell repertoires in COVID-19. Assay: immunoSEQ multiplex PCR; the TCRdb copy retains only in-frame clones and omits some. This table has 200,000 to 250,000 clones, approximately 80% appearing once. The sample comprised peripheral blood. The receptors here all came from a woman older than 75 with COVID-19, enrolled during active disease.

This chain links TRBV5-1 with TRBJ2-3; TRBD2 agrees at 13 bases. Trimming took 2 bases from V and 6 from J; bases not matched to a gene: 9. The CDR3 has 17 residues. CDR1 is SGHRS and CDR2 is YFSETQ in the germline V gene. The CDR3 protein is CASSFMGLAGRRDTQYF. CDR3 in DNA: TGCGCCAGCAGCTTTATGGGACTAGCGGGGCGCCGGGATACGCAGTATTTT.

This clone was detected only once. In DNA, the CDR3 is TGTGCCAGCTCACCGTACGGGGGGCTCGGAGGTGCGGCCCAGTACTTC. As protein: CASSPYGGLGGAAQYF. This chain links TRBV18 with TRBJ2-5; possibly TRBD2 for D (7 bases). The V and J ends lost 3 bases and 9 bases respectively, with 23 bases between them. Germline lookup yields CDR1 KGHSH and CDR2 LQKENI. This CDR3 comprises 16 residues.

This clone was detected a few times. The chain employs TRBV6-5 and TRBJ2-1; D unresolved. This CDR3 region has 12 residues. Germline V gene sequence: CDR1 MNHEY, CDR2 SVGAGI. Trimming removed 5 bases at V and 9 bases at J, with 11 bases between. This CDR3 reads CASSTTGGEQFF. DNA of the CDR3: TGTGCCAGCAGTACCACTGGCGGTGAGCAGTTCTTC.

This clone has only a few counts. The chain is built from TRBV3-1 (or the pseudogene TRBV3-2) and TRBJ2-7; 12 positions match TRBD1. V trimming: 6 bases; J trimming: 7 bases; junction bases outside the gene matches: 13. Germline V gene data show CDR1 as LGHDT and CDR2 as YNNKEL (reference sequence). The CDR3 consists of 16 residues. The CDR3 nucleotides read TGTGCCAGCAGTGATCCCGGGACAGGGGGCGGAAATGAGCAGTACTTC. This translates into CASSDPGTGGGNEQYF.

The chain uses TRBV6-6 and TRBJ1-4, with D perhaps matching TRBD1 (6 bases). The CDR3 length is 14 residues. The germline V and J ends were trimmed by 7 bases and 8 bases, with 17 bases remaining between them. CDR1 is MNHNY and CDR2 is SVGAGI in the germline V gene (reference sequence). For the CDR3, the DNA is TGTGCCAGCACCGGGGGGCAGGGCGGAGAAAAACTGTTTTTT. Amino acid sequence: CASTGGQGGEKLFF.

This chain links TRBV5-4 with TRBJ1-6; D unclear. Per germline, CDR1 SGHNT and CDR2 YYREEE (reference sequence). The ends were cut back, 1 base at V and 1 base at J, with 12 bases in the middle. The CDR3 runs to 17 residues. CDR3 protein: CASSLRLGRSYNSPLHF. The CDR3 coding sequence is TGTGCCAGCAGCTTGAGACTTGGAAGGTCCTATAATTCACCCCTCCACTTT.

This CDR3 reads CASSPRSTETQYF. In DNA form, the CDR3 reads TGTGCCAGCAGCCCTCGATCTACGGAGACCCAGTACTTC. The chain uses TRBV6-6 and TRBJ2-5, with D unclear. This CDR3 contains 13 residues. V was shortened by 6 bases and J by 5 bases, with 13 bases between the two germline ends. The germline CDR1 and CDR2 sequences are MNHNY and SVGAGI (reference sequence).

V gene TRBV18 combines with J gene TRBJ2-5; TRBD1 might be the D (6 bases). The CDR3 extends over 16 amino acids. V was shortened by 4 bases and J by 4 bases, with 19 bases between the two germline ends. Germline V lookup: CDR1 KGHSH, CDR2 LQKENI. CDR3 residues: CASSHGVIQGRETQYF. The CDR3 DNA reads TGTGCCAGCTCACATGGGGTTATACAGGGAAGAGAGACCCAGTACTTC.

This clone was picked up a small number of times. This chain links TRBV3-1 (or the pseudogene TRBV3-2) with TRBJ1-2; the D is unclear. This CDR3 has 15 residues. Germline V gene data show CDR1 as LGHDT and CDR2 as YNNKEL (reference sequence). V was shortened by 4 bases and J by 0 bases, with 12 bases between the two germline ends. The CDR3 DNA reads TGTGCCAGCAGCCTCCGGCGCGACACTAACTATGGCTACACCTTC. Translation gives CASSLRRDTNYGYTF.

This clone turned up a few times. This chain joins TRBV9 and TRBJ2-3, with TRBD2 as a possible D gene (5 bases). This CDR3 is built from 11 residues. V lost 4 bases to trimming and J lost 14 bases, with 14 bases between them. Germline loops: CDR1 SGDLS, CDR2 YYNGEE. CDR3 residues: CASSPPPGMYF. The CDR3 coding sequence is TGTGCCAGCAGCCCCCCTCCCGGGATGTATTTT.

In DNA, the CDR3 is TGTGGACGACTTCAGAACACTGAAGCTTTCTTT. It translates to CGRLQNTEAFF. The genes are TRBV2 and TRBJ1-1; unclear D gene. CDR1 SNHLY and CDR2 FYNNEI come from the germline V gene. The CDR3 consists of 11 residues.

The chain couples TRBV6-5 to TRBJ2-1; D gene ambiguous. Germline V CDR1 and CDR2: MNHEY, SVGAGI. The CDR3 contains 15 residues. Deletions cut 7 bases from V and 0 bases from J, with 13 bases between. In DNA, the CDR3 is TGTGCCAGCACCCAAAGCCTTAGCTCCTACAATGAGCAGTTCTTC. Its protein is CASTQSLSSYNEQFF.

The chain combines TRBV11-2 with TRBJ1-1; 7 positions match TRBD1. V lost 1 base, J lost 0 bases, and 2 bases stayed unmatched. CDR1 and CDR2 (germline): SGHAT, FQNNGV. The CDR3 is 15 residues long. CDR3 DNA sequence: TGTGCCAGCAGCTTAGGAACAGGGGTGAACACTGAAGCTTTCTTT. Residues: CASSLGTGVNTEAFF.

The rearrangement links TRBV7-2 to TRBJ2-3; D is unclear. The CDR3 covers 14 residues. CDR1 and CDR2 (germline): SGHTA, FQGNSA. Trimming took 5 bases from V and 1 from J, leaving 10 bases between them. CDR3 DNA: TGTGCCAGCAGCCCCCCCTACCGCACAGATACGCAGTATTTT. This gives the protein CASSPPYRTDTQYF.

The chain recombines TRBV27 with TRBJ2-1; 12 bases agree with TRBD1. Germline loops: CDR1 MNHEY, CDR2 SMNVEV (reference sequence). Trimming took 6 bases from V and 7 from J; bases not matched to a gene: 7. The CDR3 is 15 amino acids. The CDR3 region is CASSPMGQGANEQFF. DNA for the CDR3: TGTGCCAGCAGCCCAATGGGACAGGGGGCAAATGAGCAGTTCTTC.

This chain links TRBV2 with TRBJ1-2; 9 nucleotides agree with TRBD1. This CDR3 comprises 15 residues. Germline lookup yields CDR1 SNHLY and CDR2 FYNNEI. V was clipped by 6 bases and J by 3 bases; unmatched bases: 8. The CDR3 here is CASRGGGQGYYGYTF. In DNA form, the CDR3 reads TGTGCCAGCAGAGGGGGGGGACAGGGTTACTATGGCTACACCTTC.

The chain has TRBV9 and TRBJ2-5; D is perhaps TRBD2 (6 bases). CDR3 length: 14 residues. From germline, CDR1 is SGDLS and CDR2 YYNGEE. Trimming removed 0 bases from V and 3 bases from J, with 9 bases in between. The CDR3 spells CASSVELAEETQYF. CDR3 nucleotides: TGTGCCAGCAGCGTAGAGTTAGCGGAAGAGACCCAGTACTTC.

The J gene is TRBJ2-1, the V gene TRBV27, with 12 bases fitting TRBD2. With V trimmed by 4 bases and J by 6 bases, 4 bases remained unmatched. The CDR3 covers 15 residues. Looked up from germline, CDR1 is MNHEY and CDR2 is SMNVEV (reference sequence). CDR3 nucleotides: TGTGCCAGCAGTTCGCCTAGCGGGAGGGTCAATGAGCAGTTCTTC. It encodes CASSSPSGRVNEQFF.